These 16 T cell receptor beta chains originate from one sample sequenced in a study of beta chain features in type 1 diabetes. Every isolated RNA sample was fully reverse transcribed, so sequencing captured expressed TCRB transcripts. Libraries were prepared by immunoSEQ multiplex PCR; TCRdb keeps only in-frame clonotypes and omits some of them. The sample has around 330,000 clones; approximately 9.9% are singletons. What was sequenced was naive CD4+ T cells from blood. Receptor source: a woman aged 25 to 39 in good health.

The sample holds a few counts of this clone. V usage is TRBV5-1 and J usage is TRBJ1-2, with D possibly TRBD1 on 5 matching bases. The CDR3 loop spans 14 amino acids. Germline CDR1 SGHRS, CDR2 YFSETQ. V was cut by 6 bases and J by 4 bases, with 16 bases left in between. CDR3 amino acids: CASTDSLVSYGYTF. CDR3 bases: TGCGCCAGCACCGACAGTCTCGTGTCCTATGGCTACACCTTC.

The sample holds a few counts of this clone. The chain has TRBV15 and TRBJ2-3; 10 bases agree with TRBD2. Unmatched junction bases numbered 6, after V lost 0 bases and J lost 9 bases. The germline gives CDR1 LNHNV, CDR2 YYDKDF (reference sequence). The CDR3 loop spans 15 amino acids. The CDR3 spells CATSRDSGRSNTQYF. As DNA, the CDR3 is TGTGCCACCAGCAGAGATAGCGGGAGGAGTAACACGCAGTATTTT.

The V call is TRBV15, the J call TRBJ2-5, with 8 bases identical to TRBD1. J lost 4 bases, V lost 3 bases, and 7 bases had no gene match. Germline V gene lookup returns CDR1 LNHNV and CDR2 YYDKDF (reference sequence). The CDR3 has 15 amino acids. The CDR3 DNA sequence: TGTGCCACCAGCAGCCACAGGGGGTTACGAGAGACCCAGTACTTC. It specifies CATSSHRGLRETQYF. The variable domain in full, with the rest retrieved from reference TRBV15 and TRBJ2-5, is DAMVIQNPRYQVTQFGKPVTLSCSQTLNHNVMYWYQQKSSQAPKLLFHYYDKDFNNEADTPDNFQSRRPNTSFCFLDIRSPGLGDTAMYLCATSSHRGLRETQYFGPGTRLLVL.

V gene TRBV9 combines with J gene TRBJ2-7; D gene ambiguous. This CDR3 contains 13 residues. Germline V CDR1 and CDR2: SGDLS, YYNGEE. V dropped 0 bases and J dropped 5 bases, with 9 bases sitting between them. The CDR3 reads CASSVDIFDEQYF. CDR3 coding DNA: TGTGCCAGCAGCGTAGACATCTTTGACGAGCAGTACTTC.

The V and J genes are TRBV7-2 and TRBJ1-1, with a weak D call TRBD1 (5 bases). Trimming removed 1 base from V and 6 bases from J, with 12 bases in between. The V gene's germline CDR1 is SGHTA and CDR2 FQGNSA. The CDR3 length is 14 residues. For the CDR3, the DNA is TGTGCCAGCAGCTTAGATTCAGGGAGGGCTGAAGCTTTCTTT. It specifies CASSLDSGRAEAFF.

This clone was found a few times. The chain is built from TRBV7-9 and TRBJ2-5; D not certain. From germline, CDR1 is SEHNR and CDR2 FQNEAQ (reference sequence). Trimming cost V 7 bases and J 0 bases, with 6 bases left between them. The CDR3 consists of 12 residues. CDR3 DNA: TGTGCCAGCACCCAGGACCAAGAGACCCAGTACTTC. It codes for CASTQDQETQYF.

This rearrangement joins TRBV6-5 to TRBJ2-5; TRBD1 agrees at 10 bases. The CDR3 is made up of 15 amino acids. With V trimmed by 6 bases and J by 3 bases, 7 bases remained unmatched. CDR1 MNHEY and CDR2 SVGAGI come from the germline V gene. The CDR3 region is CASRSTGTGEETQYF. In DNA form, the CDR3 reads TGTGCCAGCAGGTCTACCGGGACAGGGGAAGAGACCCAGTACTTC.

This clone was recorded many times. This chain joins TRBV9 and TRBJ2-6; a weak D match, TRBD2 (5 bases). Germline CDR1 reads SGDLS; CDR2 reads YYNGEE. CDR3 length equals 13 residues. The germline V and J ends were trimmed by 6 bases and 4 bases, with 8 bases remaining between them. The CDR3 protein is CASTGSGANVLTF. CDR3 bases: TGTGCCAGCACGGGATCCGGGGCCAACGTCCTGACTTTC.

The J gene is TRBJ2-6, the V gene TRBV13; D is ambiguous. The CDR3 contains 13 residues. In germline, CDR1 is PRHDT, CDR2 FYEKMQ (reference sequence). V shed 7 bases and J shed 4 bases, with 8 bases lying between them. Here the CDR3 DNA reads TGTGCCAGCACCTATACCGGGGCCAACGTCCTGACTTTC. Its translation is CASTYTGANVLTF. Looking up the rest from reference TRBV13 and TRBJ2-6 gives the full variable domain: AAGVIQSPRHLIKEKRETATLKCYPIPRHDTVYWYQQGPGQDPQFLISFYEKMQSDKGSIPDRFSAQQFSDYHSELNMSSLELGDSALYFCASTYTGANVLTFGAGSRLTVL.

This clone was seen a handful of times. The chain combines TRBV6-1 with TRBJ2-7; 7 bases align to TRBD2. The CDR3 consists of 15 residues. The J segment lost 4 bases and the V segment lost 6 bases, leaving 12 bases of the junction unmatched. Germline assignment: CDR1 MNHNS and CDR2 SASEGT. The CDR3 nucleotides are TGTGCCAGCAGAACCGGCTCGGGAGGTACTTACGAGCAGTACTTC. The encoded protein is CASRTGSGGTYEQYF.

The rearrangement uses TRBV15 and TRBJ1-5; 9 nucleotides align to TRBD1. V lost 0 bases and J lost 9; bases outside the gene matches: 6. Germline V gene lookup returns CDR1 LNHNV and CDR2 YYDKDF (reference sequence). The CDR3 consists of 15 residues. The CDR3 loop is CATSRDQGQGLPQHF. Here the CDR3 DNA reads TGTGCCACCAGCAGAGATCAGGGACAGGGCCTGCCCCAGCATTTT.

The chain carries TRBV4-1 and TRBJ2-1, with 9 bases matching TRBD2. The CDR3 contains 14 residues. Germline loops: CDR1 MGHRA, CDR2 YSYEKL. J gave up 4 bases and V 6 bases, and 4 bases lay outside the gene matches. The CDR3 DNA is TGCGCCAGCAGTAGACTAGCGGAATACAATGAGCAGTTCTTC. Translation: CASSRLAEYNEQFF.

The CDR3 here is CASSLPGLAGLSSYEQYF. Here the CDR3 DNA reads TGCGCCAGCAGCTTACCGGGACTAGCGGGACTAAGCTCCTACGAGCAGTACTTC. The chain has TRBV5-1 and TRBJ2-7; 13 positions match TRBD2. Germline CDR1 and CDR2: SGHRS and YFSETQ. The CDR3 spans 18 residues. Germline trimming cut 2 bases from V and 0 bases from J; bases unmatched to any gene: 8.

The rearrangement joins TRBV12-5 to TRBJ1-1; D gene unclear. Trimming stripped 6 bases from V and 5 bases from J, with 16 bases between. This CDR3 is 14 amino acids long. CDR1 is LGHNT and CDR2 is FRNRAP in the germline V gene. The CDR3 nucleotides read TGTGCTAGTGGACGGAGTCCCATCGGGACTGAAGCTTTCTTT. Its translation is CASGRSPIGTEAFF.

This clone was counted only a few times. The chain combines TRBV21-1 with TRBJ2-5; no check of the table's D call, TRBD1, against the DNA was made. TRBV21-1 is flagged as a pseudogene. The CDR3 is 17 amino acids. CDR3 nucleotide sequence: TGTGCCAGCAGCAAAGTCGCACAGGCGGTCGGCCAAGAGACCCAGTACTTC. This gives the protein CASSKVAQAVGQETQYF.

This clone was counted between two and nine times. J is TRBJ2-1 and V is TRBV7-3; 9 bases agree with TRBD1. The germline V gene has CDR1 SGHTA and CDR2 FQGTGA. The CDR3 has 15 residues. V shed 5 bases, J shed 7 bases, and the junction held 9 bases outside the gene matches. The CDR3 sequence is CASSPPQGAGNEQFF. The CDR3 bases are TGTGCCAGCAGCCCTCCACAGGGGGCCGGTAATGAGCAGTTCTTC.